These T cell receptor beta chains were read from a single sample in a study of T cell changes during pregnancy in multiple sclerosis. Sequencing was performed with immunoSEQ multiplex PCR; in TCRdb, only in-frame clones are kept and a portion is missing. The table records 20,000 to 30,000 clones, 89% of them present only once. Sequences were derived from CD8+ T cells from peripheral blood mononuclear cells, sampled in the second trimester of pregnancy. Receptor source: a female donor with multiple sclerosis, enrolled in a pregnancy study. CDR3s include the opening cysteine and the closing phenylalanine or tryptophan. A D gene is named only where the DNA matches it firmly. Only part of the rows carry a size: once, few, many, or a class if the clone is expanded.

j_call	d_call	cdr3_length	clone_size	v_call	cdr3_aa	cdr3_nt
TRBJ2-7	TRBD2	16	-	TRBV6-6	CASISSETSGVYEQYF	TGTGCCAGCATTTCCTCTGAGACTAGCGGTGTTTACGAGCAGTACTTC
TRBJ2-2	-	17	-	TRBV28	CASSLPPDRLNTGELFF	TGTGCCAGCAGTCTACCCCCGGACAGACTAAACACCGGGGAGCTGTTTTTT
TRBJ2-5	-	15	-	TRBV5-1	CASSLEGTLQETQYF	TGCGCCAGCAGCTTGGAAGGGACACTTCAAGAGACCCAGTACTTC
TRBJ2-7	TRBD1	14	-	TRBV7-9	CASRAGTGSYEQYF	TGTGCCAGCAGGGCCGGGACAGGGTCCTACGAGCAGTACTTC
TRBJ1-5	-	13	-	TRBV28	CASSLVGVQPQHF	TGTGCCAGCAGTTTAGTAGGGGTTCAGCCCCAGCATTTT
TRBJ1-2	-	15	-	TRBV28	CASTTVRDGGIGYTF	TGTGCCAGCACCACCGTTCGTGATGGGGGGATCGGCTACACCTTC
TRBJ2-5	TRBD2	16	-	TRBV7-9	CASSLGSGGELETQYF	TGTGCCAGCAGCTTAGGAAGCGGGGGCGAGCTGGAGACCCAGTACTTC
TRBJ2-5	-	14	-	TRBV19	CASSMWGAGETQYF	TGTGCCAGTAGTATGTGGGGAGCTGGTGAGACCCAGTACTTC
TRBJ2-1	TRBD2	15	-	TRBV9	CASSASGSSYNEQFF	TGTGCCAGCAGCGCAAGCGGGAGCTCCTACAATGAGCAGTTCTTC
TRBJ1-1	TRBD1	13	-	TRBV4-1	CASGLDRVTEAFF	TGCGCCAGCGGGCTGGACAGGGTGACTGAAGCTTTCTTT
TRBJ2-7	TRBD1	15	-	TRBV19	CASSMGTGGFYEQYF	TGTGCCAGTAGTATGGGTACAGGGGGCTTCTACGAGCAGTACTTC
TRBJ2-2	TRBD1	16	-	TRBV27	CASRTRQGFDTGELFF	TGTGCCAGCAGGACTCGACAGGGGTTTGACACCGGGGAGCTGTTTTTT
TRBJ2-1	-	15	many	TRBV6-4	CASSDGSGGNNEQFF	TGTGCCAGCAGTGACGGCTCAGGGGGGAACAATGAGCAGTTCTTC
TRBJ2-5	-	14	-	TRBV5-1	CASSLGLTGEAQYF	TGCGCCAGCAGCTTGGGACTTACAGGGGAGGCCCAGTACTTC